These 31 T cell receptor beta chains were sequenced from one sample in a study of T cell responses to AZD1222 COVID-19 vaccine. The protocol was immunoSEQ multiplex PCR, while the TCRdb copy is restricted to in-frame clones and leaves out a portion. This sample yields some 120,000 clones, of which about 82% are seen a single time; more than 10% belongs to the top ten. The sequencing here drew on peripheral blood, taken on day 0 of AZD1222 vaccination. The receptors shown here come from an adult in good health.

The J gene is TRBJ1-1, the V gene TRBV5-1; D remains ambiguous. Germline CDR1 SGHRS, CDR2 YFSETQ. Trimming stripped 4 bases from V and 6 bases from J, with 19 bases between. The CDR3 sequence is 15 residues long. As DNA, the CDR3 is TGCGCCAGCAGCCCCTCTCCTTGGGCAAGGGCTGAAGCTTTCTTT. Its protein is CASSPSPWARAEAFF.

In its sample, this clone was seen once. This chain joins TRBV19 and TRBJ2-7; D unclear. The CDR3 totals 14 residues. The V end lost 4 bases, the J end lost 0 bases, and 10 bases lay between the germline ends. The V gene's germline CDR1 is LNHDA and CDR2 SQIVND (reference sequence). The CDR3 reads CASSTQLSSYEQYF. Here the CDR3 DNA reads TGTGCCAGTAGTACCCAGTTGAGCTCCTACGAGCAGTACTTC. Using reference TRBV19 and TRBJ2-7 for the parts outside the CDR3, the full variable domain is DGGITQSPKYLFRKEGQNVTLSCEQNLNHDAMYWYRQDPGQGLRLIYYSQIVNDFQKGDIAEGYSVSREKKESFPLTVTSAQKNPTAFYLCASSTQLSSYEQYFGPGTRLTVT.

CDR3 sequence (DNA): TGTGCCAGCAGGGCGAATCCGGGACAGAAAGACATTCAGTACTTC. It translates to CASRANPGQKDIQYF. This chain uses TRBV27 with TRBJ2-4, with TRBD1 matching over 7 bases. V shed 6 bases, J shed 8 bases, and the junction held 13 bases outside the gene matches. Germline CDR1 reads MNHEY; CDR2 reads SMNVEV (reference sequence). The CDR3 has 15 residues.

The rearrangement joins TRBV28 to TRBJ1-4, with D unclear. The CDR3 consists of 15 residues. CDR1 and CDR2 (germline): MDHEN, SYDVKM. The germline V and J ends were trimmed by 3 bases and 5 bases, with 13 bases remaining between them. The CDR3 protein is CASSFPQYENEKLFF. The CDR3 DNA reads TGTGCCAGCAGTTTTCCTCAGTATGAAAATGAAAAACTGTTTTTT.

The rearrangement uses TRBV5-1 and TRBJ1-5; maybe TRBD1 (6 bases). CDR1 SGHRS and CDR2 YFSETQ come from the germline V gene. V gave up 6 bases and J gave up 1 base, with 11 bases separating them. The CDR3 length is 14 residues. CDR3 coding DNA: TGCGCCAGCACGGGAGGGGGGAGCAATCAGCCCCAGCATTTT. The encoded protein is CASTGGGSNQPQHF.

In DNA form, the CDR3 reads TGTGCCAGCAGTAGCGGGGGGCTGATGGGGACCCAGTACTTC. This gives the protein CASSSGGLMGTQYF. The chain uses TRBV7-2 and TRBJ2-5; 10 bases map to TRBD2. In germline, CDR1 is SGHTA, CDR2 FQGNSA. This CDR3 is 14 amino acids long. Unmatched junction bases numbered 8, after V lost 6 bases and J lost 7 bases.

The gene calls are TRBV2 and TRBJ2-5, with unresolved D. Germline V lookup: CDR1 SNHLY, CDR2 FYNNEI. V lost 7 bases to trimming and J lost 5 bases, with 14 bases between them. The CDR3 is 13 residues long. In DNA, the CDR3 is TGTGCCAGCAAGAAGGGTAGTAGCGAGACCCAGTACTTC. It translates to CASKKGSSETQYF.

The chain combines TRBV27 with TRBJ1-2; D remains unclear. The CDR3 is 13 residues long. Per the germline V gene, CDR1 is MNHEY and CDR2 is SMNVEV (reference sequence). V was shortened by 2 bases and J by 6 bases, with 10 bases between the two germline ends. This CDR3 reads CASSLQSTDGYTF. The CDR3 nucleotides read TGTGCCAGCAGTTTACAGAGCACGGATGGCTACACCTTC.

V usage is TRBV5-1 and J usage is TRBJ2-2; D is unresolved. The CDR3 has 15 residues. The germline V gene has CDR1 SGHRS and CDR2 YFSETQ. Trimming removed 4 bases from V and 4 bases from J, with 14 bases in between. CDR3 DNA: TGCGCCAGCAGCGGTCCTTCCCAATCCACCGGGGAGCTGTTTTTT. Encoded protein: CASSGPSQSTGELFF.

This clone was seen only once. V is TRBV7-9 and J is TRBJ2-2, with 8 bases that match TRBD1. CDR1 is SEHNR, CDR2 FQNEAQ, per germline (reference sequence). With V trimmed by 5 bases and J by 1 base, 6 bases remained unmatched. The CDR3 covers 16 residues. This CDR3 is CASSTYRGKNTGELFF. The CDR3 coding sequence is TGTGCCAGCAGCACCTACAGGGGGAAGAACACCGGGGAGCTGTTTTTT.

The chain carries TRBV5-1 and TRBJ1-2, with D perhaps matching TRBD1 (5 bases). The V end lost 4 bases, the J end lost 3 bases, and 13 bases lay between the germline ends. CDR3 length: 14 amino acids. CDR1 and CDR2 from the germline V gene are SGHRS and YFSETQ. The CDR3 DNA reads as TGCGCCAGCAGCCCTTCCGGGGGGGACTATGGCTACACCTTC. Its protein product is CASSPSGGDYGYTF.

The sample holds many counts of this clone. The gene calls are TRBV4-1 and TRBJ1-2; D is undetermined. The CDR3 runs to 20 residues. The germline gives CDR1 MGHRA, CDR2 YSYEKL. V was pared by 4 bases and J by 2 bases, with 29 bases between. This CDR3 reads CASSPTTNDDRNGENYGYTF. DNA for the CDR3: TGCGCCAGCAGCCCGACGACTAATGATGATCGGAATGGGGAGAACTATGGCTACACCTTC.

The chain couples TRBV6-6 to TRBJ1-2; TRBD1 aligns across 8 bases. Per the germline V gene, CDR1 is MNHNY and CDR2 is SVGAGI (reference sequence). The ends lost 6 bases at V and 8 bases at J; junction bases unmatched: 17. CDR3 length: 16 amino acids. CDR3: CASSLPTGQDLKGYTF. The DNA of the CDR3 is TGTGCCAGCAGCTTACCTACGGGACAGGATCTTAAAGGCTACACCTTC.

The chain recombines TRBV5-1 with TRBJ1-2, with D hard to call. CDR3 length equals 16 residues. In germline, CDR1 is SGHRS, CDR2 YFSETQ. The V gene lost 4 bases and the J gene lost 8 bases, with 24 bases spanning the gap. CDR3 loop: CASSPINGRTGSGYTF. The CDR3 DNA reads TGCGCCAGCAGCCCGATAAATGGACGGACCGGTTCGGGCTACACCTTC.

The chain links TRBV5-6 to TRBJ2-1; 11 bases are shared with TRBD1. The CDR3 loop spans 16 amino acids. The germline gives CDR1 SGHDT, CDR2 YYEEEE. Trimming at V came to 3 bases and at J to 2 bases, leaving 4 bases not matched to a gene. This CDR3 reads CASSYGTGGTYNEQFF. DNA of the CDR3: TGTGCCAGCAGCTACGGGACAGGGGGGACCTACAATGAGCAGTTCTTC.

This rearrangement joins TRBV7-9 to TRBJ1-2, with D possibly matching TRBD1 (6 bases). This CDR3 is built from 13 residues. The germline V and J ends were trimmed by 6 bases and 8 bases, with 16 bases remaining between them. Germline-derived CDR1 and CDR2 are SEHNR and FQNEAQ (reference sequence). CDR3 residues: CASSQPGDGGYTF. CDR3 nucleotides: TGTGCCAGCAGTCAACCAGGGGACGGCGGCTACACCTTC.

J is TRBJ1-2 and V is TRBV28; a weak D match, TRBD1 (5 bases). With 6 bases removed from V and 0 bases from J, the gap between germline ends came to 11 bases. The CDR3 sequence is 14 residues long. Germline V lookup: CDR1 MDHEN, CDR2 SYDVKM. This CDR3 reads CASRFGTANYGYTF. The CDR3 coding sequence is TGTGCCAGCAGATTCGGGACGGCTAACTATGGCTACACCTTC.

This chain links TRBV27 with TRBJ1-2; 8 positions agree with TRBD1. Germline trimming cut 5 bases from V and 7 bases from J; bases unmatched to any gene: 9. Per germline, CDR1 MNHEY and CDR2 SMNVEV (reference sequence). The CDR3 runs to 14 residues. The CDR3 region has the DNA TGTGCCAGCAGTATAACAGGGGGAGGAGGTGGCTACACCTTC. Translated, it gives CASSITGGGGGYTF.

A remark on this clone: At the DNA level, this CDR3 is encoded by other sequences in the same sample as well. The chain carries TRBV5-1 and TRBJ2-1; D not resolved. The germline CDR1 and CDR2 sequences are SGHRS and YFSETQ. CDR3 length equals 11 residues. V was shortened by 1 base and J by 4 bases, with 0 bases between the two germline ends. The CDR3 nucleotides read TGCGCCAGCAGCTTGTACAATGAGCAGTTCTTC. This encodes CASSLYNEQFF.

CDR3 coding DNA: TGTGCCAGCAGCCCCGCGCGGGACCGTTACGAGCAGTACTTC. It is translated as CASSPARDRYEQYF. The chain uses TRBV6-2 or TRBV6-3 and TRBJ2-7; D is perhaps TRBD2 (6 bases). V was clipped by 6 bases and J by 4 bases, with 16 bases between them. Germline CDR1 MNHEY, CDR2 SVGEGT. The CDR3 runs 14 residues.

V gene TRBV18 combines with J gene TRBJ1-1; TRBD1 is a possible D gene (6 bases). The CDR3 consists of 16 residues. Germline CDR1 is KGHSH and CDR2 is LQKENI. Trimming shortened V by 4 bases and J by 5 bases, and 20 bases separated the two germline ends. CDR3 bases: TGTGCCAGCTCACGCCCCCCGTGGGGGGCCCGGACTGAAGCTTTCTTT. This translates into CASSRPPWGARTEAFF. Full variable domain (remainder filled in from reference TRBV18 and TRBJ1-1): NAGVMQNPRHLVRRRGQEARLRCSPMKGHSHVYWYRQLPEEGLKFMVYLQKENIIDESGMPKERFSAEFPKEGPSILRIQQVVRGDSAAYFCASSRPPWGARTEAFFGQGTRLTVV.

This clone came up once. The chain joins TRBV19 to TRBJ1-1, with a possible D match to TRBD1 (5 bases). This CDR3 has 14 residues. Germline CDR1 is LNHDA and CDR2 is SQIVND (reference sequence). The V end lost 0 bases, the J end lost 4 bases, and 9 bases lay between the germline ends. In DNA form, the CDR3 reads TGTGCCAGTAGTATAGATGGGGGAGGCACTGAAGCTTTCTTT. It is translated as CASSIDGGGTEAFF.

This clone has just a few counts. The gene calls are TRBV6-1 and TRBJ2-1, with 11 bases matching TRBD2. The CDR3 length is 15 residues. Germline V CDR1 and CDR2: MNHNS, SASEGT. Germline trimming cut 1 base from V and 7 bases from J; bases unmatched to any gene: 3. The CDR3 spells CASSEEVAGGNEQFF. For the CDR3, the DNA is TGTGCCAGCAGTGAAGAGGTAGCGGGAGGGAATGAGCAGTTCTTC.

The V call is TRBV7-9, the J call TRBJ2-7; D is uncertain. V lost 5 bases to trimming and J lost 6 bases, with 11 bases between them. Germline assignment: CDR1 SEHNR and CDR2 FQNEAQ (reference sequence). The CDR3 has 12 amino acids. CDR3 loop: CASSQNLGEQYF. The CDR3 region has the DNA TGTGCCAGCAGCCAAAACTTAGGCGAGCAGTACTTC.

The chain combines TRBV7-2 with TRBJ2-3; D not certain. V lost 7 bases and J 6 bases, leaving 11 bases between the germline ends. This CDR3 has 12 amino acids. The germline V gene has CDR1 SGHTA and CDR2 FQGNSA. The CDR3 sequence is CASTLVGDTQYF. CDR3 DNA sequence: TGTGCCAGCACCCTCGTTGGGGATACGCAGTATTTT.

V and J are TRBV30 and TRBJ2-7; D is tentatively TRBD1 or TRBD2 (5 bases each). The ends were cut back, 2 bases at V and 0 bases at J, with 26 bases in the middle. The V gene's germline CDR1 is GTSNPN and CDR2 SVGIG (reference sequence). The CDR3 extends over 19 amino acids. CDR3 sequence (DNA): TGTGCCTGGAGTACCCCTTGGGGCAAGAGGGTGCCCGTCTCCTACGAGCAGTACTTC. As protein: CAWSTPWGKRVPVSYEQYF.

The chain combines TRBV5-4 with TRBJ2-3, with TRBD1 matching over 7 bases. V trimming: 0 bases; J trimming: 4 bases; junction bases outside the gene matches: 2. Germline V CDR1 and CDR2: SGHNT, YYREEE (reference sequence). This CDR3 is 14 amino acids long. CDR3 sequence (DNA): TGTGCCAGCAGCTTGGGACAGGGCCCAGATACGCAGTATTTT. Its translation: CASSLGQGPDTQYF.

The chain recombines TRBV20-1 with TRBJ1-2; no reliable D call. The V and J ends lost 4 bases and 4 bases respectively, with 7 bases between them. This CDR3 region has 11 residues. Germline V CDR1 and CDR2: DFQATT, SNEGSKA (reference sequence). CDR3 loop: CSAISPYGYTF. The DNA of the CDR3 is TGCAGTGCTATCTCCCCCTATGGCTACACCTTC.

This rearrangement joins TRBV7-3 to TRBJ2-1, with no clear D. CDR3 length: 13 residues. V lost 0 bases and J 5 bases, leaving 5 bases between the germline ends. Per the germline V gene, CDR1 is SGHTA and CDR2 is FQGTGA. The CDR3 here is CASSLTVNNEQFF. The CDR3 DNA follows: TGTGCCAGCAGCTTAACGGTTAACAATGAGCAGTTCTTC. The variable domain in full, with the rest retrieved from reference TRBV7-3 and TRBJ2-1, is GAGVSQTPSNKVTEKGKYVELRCDPISGHTALYWYRQSLGQGPEFLIYFQGTGAADDSGLPNDRFFAVRPEGSVSTLKIQRTERGDSAVYLCASSLTVNNEQFFGPGTRLTVL.

The rearrangement links TRBV6-6 to TRBJ1-1; D remains ambiguous. Trimming took 2 bases from V and 4 from J, leaving 11 bases between them. This CDR3 is built from 14 residues. In germline, CDR1 is MNHNY, CDR2 SVGAGI (reference sequence). The DNA of the CDR3 is TGTGCCAGCAGTTACGTCGGGGAAGGCACTGAAGCTTTCTTT. This sequence encodes CASSYVGEGTEAFF.

The chain combines TRBV10-1 with TRBJ1-2; 7 bases are a match to TRBD1. The junction had 12 bases not matched to a gene; V was cut back by 10 bases and J by 7 bases. This CDR3 is 13 amino acids long. Germline V gene sequence: CDR1 WNHNN, CDR2 SYGVQD (reference sequence). The CDR3 DNA sequence: TGCGCCATTTCCCGAACGACAGGGAGTGGCTACACCTTC. Translating it yields CAISRTTGSGYTF.